What follows are 32 T cell receptor beta chains derived from one specimen sequenced in a study of blood T cells in healthy people across ages. Primed by a sample-barcoded 5' primer and a J-beta primer mix, a second PCR proceeded for 7 to 11 cycles. TCRdb used MiXCR to reprocess the 5' RACE reads, holding one entry per CDR3 protein. Here the sample spans roughly 2 million distinct CDR3 sequences, 49% being singletons. The specimen sequenced was blood. All receptors derive from a middle-aged woman in good health.

The rearrangement links TRBV28 to TRBJ2-7; D is unresolved. CDR1 MDHEN and CDR2 SYDVKM come from the germline V gene. The V end lost 2 bases, the J end lost 6 bases, and 8 bases lay between the germline ends. The CDR3 extends over 12 amino acids. The CDR3, as DNA: TGTGCCAGCAGTTTACCCCCCGGCGAGCAGTACTTC. Translation gives CASSLPPGEQYF.

This clonotype was counted between two and nine times. In DNA form, the CDR3 reads TGTGCCACCAAGGACAGATTAGAGACCCAGTACTTC. Translation: CATKDRLETQYF. V gene TRBV24-1 combines with J gene TRBJ2-5; tentatively, D is TRBD1 (6 bases). Deletions cut 8 bases from V and 4 bases from J, with 10 bases between. This CDR3 has 12 amino acids. CDR1 is KGHDR, CDR2 SFDVKD, per germline.

The chain recombines TRBV7-6 with TRBJ2-7, with a weak D call TRBD1 (5 bases). Trimming took 6 bases from V and 10 from J, leaving 28 bases between them. The CDR3 loop spans 16 amino acids. Per germline, CDR1 SGHVS and CDR2 FNYEAQ. CDR3 in DNA: TGTGCCAGCAGTCGTACCAACCCGGACAACCTGGGGTCCCAGTACTTC. Amino acid sequence: CASSRTNPDNLGSQYF.

CDR3 region: CASSKTDHTEAFF. The CDR3 DNA reads as TGTGCCAGCAGCAAAACAGACCACACTGAAGCTTTCTTT. The chain carries TRBV7-9 and TRBJ1-1; the D is unclear. V dropped 5 bases and J dropped 3 bases, with 10 bases sitting between them. The CDR3 spans 13 residues. Germline loops: CDR1 SEHNR, CDR2 FQNEAQ (reference sequence).

The chain joins TRBV28 to TRBJ2-7; D is unresolved. The germline V gene encodes CDR1 MDHEN and CDR2 SYDVKM. This CDR3 contains 12 residues. Trimming pared 7 bases from V and 2 bases from J, leaving 9 bases between. Written as DNA, the CDR3 is TGTGCCAGCACGACTTTTCCCTACGAGCAGTACTTC. The encoded protein is CASTTFPYEQYF.

Only a few counts were recorded for this clonotype. V is TRBV20-1 and J is TRBJ1-2; D gene ambiguous. The V end lost 1 base, the J end lost 1 base, and 10 bases lay between the germline ends. This CDR3 spans 14 amino acids. The germline V gene encodes CDR1 DFQATT and CDR2 SNEGSKA (reference sequence). The CDR3: CSARGEGINYGYTF. The CDR3 nucleotides are TGCAGTGCTAGAGGAGAAGGGATTAACTATGGCTACACCTTC.

This chain links TRBV28 with TRBJ2-3, with 9 bases matching TRBD1. The CDR3 contains 15 residues. The V gene end was trimmed by 6 bases and the J gene end by 3 bases; junction bases not matched to a gene: 7. CDR1 is MDHEN, CDR2 SYDVKM, per germline. CDR3 sequence: CASRPGTGRTDTQYF. CDR3 in DNA: TGTGCCAGCAGACCTGGGACAGGGAGGACAGATACGCAGTATTTT.

This clonotype has a handful of counts. The chain employs TRBV20-1 and TRBJ1-2; the D is unclear. In germline, CDR1 is DFQATT, CDR2 SNEGSKA (reference sequence). Trimming stripped 2 bases from V and 4 bases from J, with 17 bases between. This CDR3 is built from 15 residues. The DNA of the CDR3 is TGCAGTGCTAGACCACCGACTGCCCTTGGCTATGGCTACACCTTC. Translation gives CSARPPTALGYGYTF.

The CDR3 loop reads CASSNGTPYF. The CDR3 nucleotides read TGTGCCAGCAGTAACGGGACCCCTTACTTC. The genes are TRBV6-2 or TRBV6-3 and TRBJ2-5; possibly TRBD1 or TRBD2 for D (5 bases each). Germline CDR1 reads MNHEY; CDR2 reads SVGEGT. V lost 5 bases and J 14 bases, leaving 12 bases between the germline ends. CDR3 size: 10 residues.

Comments on this clonotype: This may be a read error: a much more frequent sequence differs by one nucleotide. The chain links TRBV7-2 to TRBJ2-4; 9 bases are shared with TRBD1. The J call may be mistaken, given a closer DNA end match to TRBJ2-7. The germline V gene encodes CDR1 SGHTA and CDR2 FQGNSA. CDR3 size: 14 residues. Written as DNA, the CDR3 is TGTGTCAGCAGTTCAAGGACAGGGGTCTACGAGCAGTACTTC. This encodes CVSSSRTGVYEQYF.

The genes are TRBV4-1 and TRBJ2-2; 10 nucleotides align to TRBD1. Looked up from germline, CDR1 is MGHRA and CDR2 is YSYEKL. This CDR3 has 17 residues. The J segment lost 0 bases and the V segment lost 3 bases, leaving 4 bases of the junction unmatched. CDR3 amino acids: CASSQGQGLANTGELFF. CDR3 nucleotides: TGCGCCAGCAGCCAGGGACAGGGGCTAGCGAACACCGGGGAGCTGTTTTTT.

The chain recombines TRBV10-1 with TRBJ2-3; TRBD1 might be the D (6 bases). The V gene's germline CDR1 is WNHNN and CDR2 SYGVQD (reference sequence). CDR3 length: 16 amino acids. V dropped 2 bases and J dropped 2 bases, with 14 bases sitting between them. CDR3 region: CASSEAQGGFTDTQYF. The CDR3, as DNA: TGCGCCAGCAGTGAGGCCCAAGGGGGATTCACAGATACGCAGTATTTT.

This clonotype appeared a few times. The CDR3 loop reads CASSLDLGGNEQYF. For the CDR3, the DNA is TGCGCCAGCAGCTTGGATCTGGGTGGCAACGAGCAGTACTTC. The rearrangement uses TRBV5-1 and TRBJ2-1; no clear D. TRBJ2-7 explains the end of the DNA better; the J call may be wrong. Germline V gene lookup returns CDR1 SGHRS and CDR2 YFSETQ. The CDR3 runs to 14 residues.

This clonotype turned up a few times. The chain combines TRBV7-2 with TRBJ1-1; 7 bases match TRBD1. The CDR3 consists of 12 residues. Trimming cost V 5 bases and J 7 bases; bases outside gene matches: 4. Germline V lookup: CDR1 SGHTA, CDR2 FQGNSA. CDR3: CASSRQGGEAFF. As DNA, the CDR3 is TGTGCCAGCAGCCGACAGGGAGGTGAAGCTTTCTTT. Complete variable domain (other parts from reference TRBV7-2 and TRBJ1-1): GAGVSQSPSNKVTEKGKDVELRCDPISGHTALYWYRQSLGQGLEFLIYFQGNSAPDKSGLPSDRFSAERTGGSVSTLTIQRTQQEDSAVYLCASSRQGGEAFFGQGTRLTVV.

This clonotype was counted a few times. The chain is built from TRBV24-1 and TRBJ2-3, with D possibly matching TRBD2 (5 bases). This CDR3 spans 14 amino acids. The V and J ends lost 5 bases and 3 bases respectively, with 11 bases between them. Germline assignment: CDR1 KGHDR and CDR2 SFDVKD. For the CDR3, the DNA is TGTGCCACCAGTGTCGACGGGATTACAGATACGCAGTATTTT. It specifies CATSVDGITDTQYF.

This chain joins TRBV7-9 and TRBJ1-2; D ambiguous. The CDR3 length is 14 residues. Trimming cost V 5 bases and J 0 bases, with 10 bases left between them. Germline V gene sequence: CDR1 SEHNR, CDR2 FQNEAQ (reference sequence). CDR3 nucleotide sequence: TGTGCCAGCAGCCAGCTCACAGCTAACTATGGCTACACCTTC. Protein sequence: CASSQLTANYGYTF.

The chain couples TRBV7-9 to TRBJ2-3; D is perhaps TRBD1 (5 bases). The V end was cut by 7 bases, the J end by 9 bases, with 23 bases between. This CDR3 spans 15 amino acids. The germline CDR1 and CDR2 sequences are SEHNR and FQNEAQ (reference sequence). CDR3 bases: TGTGCCAGCACTCAGAAAGGAACCGAAGGGGCGACGCAGTATTTT. It specifies CASTQKGTEGATQYF.

The chain employs TRBV28 and TRBJ1-2; weak D call: TRBD1 (6 bases). V gave up 5 bases and J gave up 4 bases, with 17 bases separating them. CDR1 is MDHEN, CDR2 SYDVKM, per germline. This CDR3 has 15 residues. The CDR3 sequence is CASSQFQGQIYGYTF. The CDR3, as DNA: TGTGCCAGCAGTCAGTTCCAGGGACAAATCTATGGCTACACCTTC.

The gene calls are TRBV6-5 and TRBJ2-3; D call uncertain. V was cut by 3 bases and J by 1 base, with 14 bases left in between. Germline V gene sequence: CDR1 MNHEY, CDR2 SVGAGI. The length of the CDR3 is 16 residues. CDR3 nucleotide sequence: TGTGCCAGCAGTTATCTAAAGCCCGAGGGCACAGATACGCAGTATTTT. Translation gives CASSYLKPEGTDTQYF.

This rearrangement joins TRBV11-3 to TRBJ1-5; a possible D gene is TRBD1 (6 bases). CDR1 and CDR2 (germline): SGHNT, YENEEA. V shed 6 bases and J shed 6 bases, with 18 bases lying between them. The CDR3 extends over 15 amino acids. The CDR3 DNA is TGTGCCAGCAGGTCCCTATTGAGGGGGAGTCAGCCCCAGCATTTT. This encodes CASRSLLRGSQPQHF. The whole variable domain, filled in from reference TRBV11-3 and TRBJ1-5, reads EAGVVQSPRYKIIEKKQPVAFWCNPISGHNTLYWYLQNLGQGPELLIRYENEEAVDDSQLPKDRFSAERLKGVDSTLKIQPAELGDSAVYLCASRSLLRGSQPQHFGDGTRLSIL.

This clonotype came up once. This chain connects TRBV13 to TRBJ2-1, with 9 nucleotides matching TRBD2. There are 16 residues in the CDR3. V gave up 3 bases and J gave up 4 bases; unmatched junction bases: 7. Germline values: CDR1 PRHDT, CDR2 FYEKMQ (reference sequence). CDR3 sequence: CASSLRGGLRYNEQFF. CDR3 DNA: TGTGCCAGCAGCTTGCGGGGGGGCCTCAGGTACAATGAGCAGTTCTTC.

This clonotype was seen a handful of times. The V and J genes are TRBV6-6 and TRBJ2-1; tentative D call: TRBD2 (6 bases). Looked up from germline, CDR1 is MNHNY and CDR2 is SVGAGI (reference sequence). The CDR3 loop spans 14 amino acids. V was clipped by 6 bases and J by 8 bases, with 17 bases between them. The CDR3 DNA reads TGTGCCAGCAGCAATCTCCGCTCTAGCGATGAGCAGTTCTTC. Encoded protein: CASSNLRSSDEQFF.

CDR3 nucleotide sequence: TGCAGCGTTCTTGGGATGATCTACAATGAGCAGTACTTC. This encodes CSVLGMIYNEQYF. V gene TRBV29-1 combines with J gene TRBJ2-1; no definite D call. The DNA end favors TRBJ2-7, so the J call may be wrong. Per the germline V gene, CDR1 is SQVTM and CDR2 is ANQGSEA. The CDR3 spans 13 residues.

The rearrangement links TRBV28 to TRBJ2-6, with D possibly matching TRBD1 (7 bases). This CDR3 has 20 amino acids. The germline V gene has CDR1 MDHEN and CDR2 SYDVKM. V shed 4 bases and J shed 0 bases, with 22 bases lying between them. The CDR3: CASSSSIWDSGYSGANVLTF. The CDR3 DNA reads as TGTGCCAGCAGTTCTTCAATCTGGGACAGCGGGTACTCTGGGGCCAACGTCCTGACTTTC.

This clonotype was observed a few times. This chain links TRBV6-5 with TRBJ2-5; 7 positions agree with TRBD1. The V gene end was trimmed by 4 bases and the J gene end by 2 bases; junction bases not matched to a gene: 16. Germline CDR1 and CDR2: MNHEY and SVGAGI. This CDR3 comprises 18 residues. The CDR3 bases are TGTGCCAGCAGTTTTTCTTTGGGGACAGCCTTAGGGCAAGAGACCCAGTACTTC. Protein sequence: CASSFSLGTALGQETQYF.

The chain combines TRBV4-1 with TRBJ1-4; TRBD1 aligns across 9 bases. The CDR3 length is 15 residues. Unmatched junction bases numbered 4, after V lost 3 bases and J lost 5 bases. Germline CDR1 is MGHRA and CDR2 is YSYEKL. The CDR3 sequence: CASSQPGQGNEKLFF. The CDR3 DNA follows: TGCGCCAGCAGCCAGCCGGGACAGGGAAATGAAAAACTGTTTTTT.

The V call is TRBV27, the J call TRBJ1-2, with a possible D match to TRBD1 (5 bases). Germline V gene sequence: CDR1 MNHEY, CDR2 SMNVEV (reference sequence). CDR3 length equals 18 residues. V was shortened by 4 bases and J by 0 bases, with 21 bases between the two germline ends. The CDR3: CASSSFGHRPLANYGYTF. CDR3 in DNA: TGTGCCAGCAGTTCCTTCGGACACAGACCTTTAGCTAACTATGGCTACACCTTC.

The sample holds one count of this clonotype. The chain couples TRBV20-1 to TRBJ1-4; D is perhaps TRBD1 (5 bases). The CDR3 totals 13 residues. Per the germline V gene, CDR1 is DFQATT and CDR2 is SNEGSKA (reference sequence). V was trimmed by 5 bases and J by 7 bases, leaving 14 bases between them. The chain's CDR3 is CSAPRDASEKLFF. CDR3 bases: TGCAGTGCTCCCCGGGACGCCAGTGAAAAACTGTTTTTT.

This clonotype occurred a few times. The gene calls are TRBV4-1 and TRBJ2-4; D is tentatively TRBD1 or TRBD2 (5 bases each). The CDR3 spans 16 residues. Trimming removed 3 bases at V and 5 bases at J, with 17 bases between. Germline V gene data show CDR1 as MGHRA and CDR2 as YSYEKL. The CDR3 coding sequence is TGCGCCAGCAGCCATGCCCTGGGGGAATCTGAAAACATTCAGTACTTC. Its protein product is CASSHALGESENIQYF.

The chain carries TRBV29-1 and TRBJ2-1; TRBD2 agrees at 8 bases. This CDR3 is 14 amino acids long. V lost 2 bases to trimming and J lost 6 bases; unmatched junction nucleotides: 6. The germline V gene encodes CDR1 SQVTM and CDR2 ANQGSEA. The CDR3 loop is CSVETGGMGNEQFF. DNA of the CDR3: TGCAGCGTTGAAACGGGGGGGATGGGCAATGAGCAGTTCTTC.

In this sample, this clonotype turned up a few times. The rearrangement uses TRBV5-1 and TRBJ2-5, with 9 bases lining up with TRBD1. With V trimmed by 3 bases and J by 4 bases, 10 bases remained unmatched. The CDR3 covers 16 residues. The germline CDR1 and CDR2 sequences are SGHRS and YFSETQ. The CDR3 DNA is TGCGCCAGCAGCTCGTACGGACAGGGGTTAAGAGAGACCCAGTACTTC. This translates into CASSSYGQGLRETQYF.

The chain is built from TRBV6-6 and TRBJ2-7; 10 nucleotides align to TRBD1. The CDR3 spans 16 residues. CDR1 MNHNY and CDR2 SVGAGI come from the germline V gene (reference sequence). V lost 4 bases and J lost 3; bases outside the gene matches: 9. The CDR3 region is CASSSQRTGGNYEQYF. The CDR3 nucleotides are TGTGCCAGCAGTTCGCAGCGGACAGGGGGGAACTACGAGCAGTACTTC.